This TCR beta chain was found in a study of OX40 agonist ivuxolimab in advanced cancers. Study overall: Each dose-escalation patient presented with hepatocellular carcinoma, melanoma, renal cell or head and neck cancer.

CDR3 length: 13 amino acids. V lost 3 bases to trimming and J lost 2 bases, with 7 bases between them. Per germline, CDR1 SEHNR and CDR2 FQNEAQ (reference sequence). Assay used: immunoSEQ multiplex PCR; TCRdb lists only in-frame clones, some missing. Of roughly 34,000 clones listed, more than 70% are singletons. Notes on this clone: The antigen is undetermined.

General study points: Nonresponders, in some cases, also had low normalized T-cell clonal expansion.

The clonotype comes from an adult with an advanced solid tumor such as melanoma, head and neck, liver or kidney cancer. This chain joins TRBV7-9 and TRBJ1-1, with D unresolved. The starting material was CD4+ or CD8+ T cells sorted from blood, obtained in a trial of the OX40 agonist ivuxolimab. CDR3 amino acids: CASSFVENTEAFF. DNA of the CDR3: TGTGCCAGCAGCTTTGTAGAAAACACTGAAGCTTTCTTT.